The 21 T cell receptor beta chains given below trace back to one sample, sequenced in a study of T-cell reconstitution after alpha-beta-depleted transplantation in children. Unique molecular identifiers were incorporated when the TCRbeta library was constructed. TCRdb independently ran MiXCR on the PCR reads; one entry per CDR3 protein. The sample has 240,000 or so distinct CDR3 sequences, around 11% seen once. Material: PBMCs from the stem cell graft donor, obtained from the stem cell graft. The source is a human donor who donated a stem cell graft to a child with acute lymphoblastic leukemia.

This clonotype was observed many times. The chain has TRBV12-3 or TRBV12-4 and TRBJ2-7; D might be TRBD2 (7 bases). CDR3 size: 15 residues. V lost 6 bases and J 7 bases, leaving 22 bases between the germline ends. CDR3 sequence reads: CASRRAGGPLWEQYF. CDR3 in DNA: TGTGCCAGCAGGAGGGCCGGGGGGCCATTGTGGGAGCAGTACTTC.

This clonotype was counted between two and nine times. The J gene is TRBJ2-7, the V gene TRBV20-1, with D possibly TRBD2 on 6 matching bases. Germline lookup yields CDR1 DFQATT and CDR2 SNEGSKA (reference sequence). Trimming took off 5 bases at V and 0 bases at J, with 14 bases between the two ends. The CDR3 has 14 residues. For the CDR3, the DNA is TGCAGTGCTGCTAGCGTACTGAGCTCCTACGAGCAGTACTTC. It encodes CSAASVLSSYEQYF.

This clonotype has just a few counts. The rearrangement joins TRBV29-1 to TRBJ1-2; D uncertain. The germline V and J ends were trimmed by 3 bases and 5 bases, with 7 bases remaining between them. Looked up from germline, CDR1 is SQVTM and CDR2 is ANQGSEA. The CDR3 runs 11 residues. The CDR3 loop is CSVEVGYGYTF. CDR3 nucleotides: TGCAGCGTTGAGGTGGGGTATGGCTACACCTTC. Combining the CDR3 with reference TRBV29-1 and TRBJ1-2 gives the whole variable domain SAVISQKPSRDICQRGTSLTIQCQVDSQVTMMFWYRQQPGQSLTLIATANQGSEATYESGFVIDKFPISRPNLTFSTLTVSNMSPEDSSIYLCSVEVGYGYTFGSGTRLTVV.

This clonotype was recorded at least ten times. This rearrangement joins TRBV12-3 or TRBV12-4 to TRBJ2-2; 13 nucleotides line up with TRBD2. J lost 6 bases, V lost 4 bases, and 2 bases had no gene match. This CDR3 has 15 amino acids. Here the CDR3 DNA reads TGTGCCAGCAGTTGGACTAGCGGGAGTGCCGGGGAGCTGTTTTTT. Its translation is CASSWTSGSAGELFF.

This clonotype was detected a few times. The chain carries TRBV7-2 and TRBJ2-7; 9 bases agree with TRBD1. CDR3 size: 16 residues. Germline trimming cut 5 bases from V and 5 bases from J; bases unmatched to any gene: 13. Germline V gives CDR1 SGHTA, CDR2 FQGNSA. The CDR3: CASSPQPGTGLDEQYF. CDR3 in DNA: TGTGCCAGCAGCCCACAGCCTGGGACAGGGCTCGACGAGCAGTACTTC.

This clonotype was seen more than once but under ten times. The rearrangement uses TRBV19 and TRBJ2-2; 8 positions match TRBD1. The CDR3 length is 16 residues. Germline V gene lookup returns CDR1 LNHDA and CDR2 SQIVND (reference sequence). V lost 6 bases to trimming and J lost 6 bases; unmatched junction nucleotides: 12. The CDR3 loop is CASRTEDRVKAGELFF. CDR3 DNA sequence: TGTGCCAGTAGGACGGAGGACAGGGTGAAAGCCGGGGAGCTGTTTTTT.

For this clonotype: A much more abundant neighbour one base away suggests this may be a read error. The chain couples TRBV27 to TRBJ2-3, with no clear D. The CDR3 is 11 residues long. V lost 7 bases and J 3 bases, leaving 5 bases between the germline ends. Germline-derived CDR1 and CDR2 are MNHEY and SMNVEV (reference sequence). The CDR3 sequence: CASTATDTQYF. CDR3 sequence (DNA): TGTGCCAGCACGGCGACAGATACGCAGTATTTT.

In this sample, this clonotype turned up many times. The rearrangement joins TRBV7-9 to TRBJ2-2; 10 nucleotides match TRBD1. CDR3 length equals 16 residues. Germline V gene data show CDR1 as SEHNR and CDR2 as FQNEAQ (reference sequence). V was clipped by 5 bases and J by 4 bases; unmatched bases: 7. CDR3 sequence (DNA): TGTGCCAGCAGCCACCGACAGGGGGCAGGCACCGGGGAGCTGTTTTTT. This sequence encodes CASSHRQGAGTGELFF.

The V gene is TRBV4-2, the J gene TRBJ2-7, with TRBD2 matching over 10 bases. The CDR3 is 16 amino acids. V shed 0 bases and J 6 bases; nucleotides not matched to a gene: 8. CDR1 is LGHNA and CDR2 is YNFKEQ in the germline V gene. This chain's CDR3 is CASSQDRGLAWGEQYF. CDR3 nucleotide sequence: TGTGCCAGCAGCCAAGACCGGGGACTAGCGTGGGGCGAGCAGTACTTC.

This clonotype was seen at least ten times. This rearrangement joins TRBV5-1 to TRBJ1-5; possibly TRBD1 for D (5 bases). CDR3 length: 16 amino acids. Between the trimmed V and J ends, which lost 2 bases and 5 bases, there was a span of 17 bases. Germline loops: CDR1 SGHRS, CDR2 YFSETQ. In DNA, the CDR3 is TGCGCCAGCAGCTTCCTCCCGGCCGGGGGGGATCAGCCCCAGCATTTT. It encodes CASSFLPAGGDQPQHF.

This clonotype was recorded many times. The J gene is TRBJ2-1, the V gene TRBV7-2; 15 bases are shared with TRBD2. Germline CDR1 reads SGHTA; CDR2 reads FQGNSA. J was trimmed by 4 bases and V by 5 bases; bases with no gene match: 6. The CDR3 has 17 residues. CDR3 DNA sequence: TGTGCCAGCAGCGCCCGGACTAGCGGGGGGGCTTACAATGAGCAGTTCTTC. Its protein product is CASSARTSGGAYNEQFF. Variable domain in full (rest from reference TRBV7-2 and TRBJ2-1): GAGVSQSPSNKVTEKGKDVELRCDPISGHTALYWYRQSLGQGLEFLIYFQGNSAPDKSGLPSDRFSAERTGGSVSTLTIQRTQQEDSAVYLCASSARTSGGAYNEQFFGPGTRLTVL.

This clonotype has a count of ten or more. The V and J genes are TRBV12-3 or TRBV12-4 and TRBJ1-5; maybe TRBD1 (6 bases). V shed 5 bases and J shed 7 bases, with 12 bases lying between them. This CDR3 contains 13 residues. As DNA, the CDR3 is TGTGCCAGCAGTCCGCAGGGGTACCAGCCCCAGCATTTT. Translating gives CASSPQGYQPQHF.

V usage is TRBV20-1 and J usage is TRBJ2-1; D gene ambiguous. Trimming shortened V by 0 bases and J by 9 bases, and 12 bases separated the two germline ends. The germline CDR1 and CDR2 sequences are DFQATT and SNEGSKA (reference sequence). The CDR3 spans 13 residues. The CDR3 DNA sequence: TGCAGTGCTAGAGATATAAGATACGTTGAGCAGTTCTTC. This sequence encodes CSARDIRYVEQFF.

There are many counts of this clonotype. J is TRBJ1-1 and V is TRBV29-1; 10 bases are a match to TRBD1. J was trimmed by 0 bases and V by 3 bases; bases with no gene match: 10. This CDR3 spans 17 amino acids. Germline V CDR1 and CDR2: SQVTM, ANQGSEA. The CDR3 spells CSVDRGTGDYMNTEAFF. Written as DNA, the CDR3 is TGCAGCGTTGACCGCGGGACAGGGGATTATATGAACACTGAAGCTTTCTTT.

There are many counts of this clonotype. The CDR3 DNA sequence: TGCAGTGCTAGAGGCAACGAGGACAGGGGTAATGAGCAGTTCTTC. Residues: CSARGNEDRGNEQFF. The chain has TRBV20-1 and TRBJ2-1; 9 bases map to TRBD1. This CDR3 is 15 amino acids long. Germline trimming cut 1 base from V and 7 bases from J; bases unmatched to any gene: 8. Germline V gene lookup returns CDR1 DFQATT and CDR2 SNEGSKA (reference sequence).

This clonotype was seen repeatedly, ten times or more. Compared with germline, one end of the junction differs, possibly owing to a read error. The chain couples TRBV27 to TRBJ1-2, with 7 bases identical to TRBD1. This CDR3 region has 14 residues. Per the germline V gene, CDR1 is MNHEY and CDR2 is SMNVEV (reference sequence). The CDR3 spells CASSPVGTALPPMF. The CDR3 nucleotides are TGTGCCAGCAGTCCCGTAGGGACAGCCTTGCCGCCCATGTTC.

This clonotype occurred once. The chain has TRBV6-2 or TRBV6-3 and TRBJ2-1; no clear D gene. CDR3 length: 16 amino acids. V was cut by 6 bases and J by 6 bases, with 21 bases left in between. In germline, CDR1 is MNHEY, CDR2 SVGEGT. CDR3 in amino acids: CASRPVVLSIFNEQFF. The CDR3 bases are TGTGCCAGCAGACCCGTGGTACTAAGTATCTTCAATGAGCAGTTCTTC.

There are many counts of this clonotype. The chain couples TRBV12-3 or TRBV12-4 to TRBJ2-3; a possible D gene is TRBD1 (6 bases). CDR3 length: 14 amino acids. Between the trimmed V and J ends, which lost 3 bases and 0 bases, there was a span of 7 bases. The CDR3 here is CASSFTGSTDTQYF. The CDR3 nucleotides are TGTGCCAGCAGTTTTACAGGGAGCACAGATACGCAGTATTTT.

At least ten counts were recorded for this clonotype. The chain uses TRBV27 and TRBJ2-1; D call uncertain. The CDR3 has 16 amino acids. Trimming took off 2 bases at V and 1 base at J, with 12 bases between the two ends. CDR1 and CDR2 (germline): MNHEY, SMNVEV (reference sequence). The CDR3: CASSLQAPQSYNEQFF. As DNA, the CDR3 is TGTGCCAGCAGTTTACAGGCCCCCCAATCCTACAATGAGCAGTTCTTC.

This clonotype was counted at least ten times. V gene TRBV5-1 combines with J gene TRBJ1-5; D is undetermined. The germline V gene encodes CDR1 SGHRS and CDR2 YFSETQ. With 2 bases removed from V and 0 bases from J, the gap between germline ends came to 6 bases. The CDR3 loop spans 14 amino acids. For the CDR3, the DNA is TGCGCCAGCAGCTTCGACCCTAGCAATCAGCCCCAGCATTTT. This translates into CASSFDPSNQPQHF.

This clonotype was seen repeatedly, ten times or more. The J gene is TRBJ1-1, the V gene TRBV5-1; D call uncertain. Trimming shortened V by 2 bases and J by 1 base, and 6 bases separated the two germline ends. In germline, CDR1 is SGHRS, CDR2 YFSETQ. The CDR3 covers 13 residues. CDR3: CASSLWGNTEAFF. CDR3 nucleotide sequence: TGCGCCAGCAGCTTATGGGGGAACACTGAAGCTTTCTTT.